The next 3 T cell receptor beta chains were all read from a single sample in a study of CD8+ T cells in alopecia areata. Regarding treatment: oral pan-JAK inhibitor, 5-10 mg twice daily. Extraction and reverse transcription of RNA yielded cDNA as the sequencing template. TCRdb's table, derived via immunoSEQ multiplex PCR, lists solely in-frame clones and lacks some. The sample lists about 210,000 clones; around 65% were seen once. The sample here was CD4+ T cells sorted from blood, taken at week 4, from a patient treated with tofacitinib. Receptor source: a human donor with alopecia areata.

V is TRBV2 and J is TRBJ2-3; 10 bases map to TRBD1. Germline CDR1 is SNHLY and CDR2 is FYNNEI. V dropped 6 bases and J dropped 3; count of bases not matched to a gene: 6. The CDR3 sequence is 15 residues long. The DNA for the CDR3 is TGTGCCAGCAGACGTCCGGGACAGGGGACAGATACGCAGTATTTT. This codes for CASRRPGQGTDTQYF.

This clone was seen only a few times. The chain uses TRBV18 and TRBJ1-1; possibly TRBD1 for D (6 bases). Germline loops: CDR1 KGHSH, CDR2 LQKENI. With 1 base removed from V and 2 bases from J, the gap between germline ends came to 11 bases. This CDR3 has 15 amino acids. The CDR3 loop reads CASSPLGQSNTEAFF. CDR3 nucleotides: TGTGCCAGCTCACCACTAGGACAGAGTAACACTGAAGCTTTCTTT.

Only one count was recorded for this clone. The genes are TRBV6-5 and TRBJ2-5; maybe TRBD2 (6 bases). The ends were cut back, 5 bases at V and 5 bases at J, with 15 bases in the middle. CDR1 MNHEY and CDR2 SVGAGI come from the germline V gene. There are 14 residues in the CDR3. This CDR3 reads CASSQMTSSETQYF. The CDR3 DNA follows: TGTGCCAGCAGTCAAATGACTAGTTCTGAGACCCAGTACTTC.